The source of this TCR beta chain is a study of T cells after yellow fever vaccination. Study context: Each low-cell-number fraction was prepared by means of SMART-Seq v4 Ultra Low Input.

It was through 5'RACE template switching that TCR cDNA was made, with a universal primer site and UMIs added. Each CDR3 protein is one row after TCRdb ran MiXCR on the 5' RACE reads. This table has about 580,000 distinct CDR3 sequences, 17% appearing once. General study findings and limits: Most primary-vaccination clones reappeared after the booster (about 96% CD4, about 90% CD8). Abundant clonotypes from the bulk population could contaminate FACS-sorted repertoires.

V lost 0 bases and J 3 bases, leaving 6 bases between the germline ends. The CDR3 sequence is 13 residues long. Germline V gene data show CDR1 as MNHNS and CDR2 as SASEGT. On this clonotype: Its antigen is currently unknown.

Source: PBMCs, taken less than 6 days after the first yellow fever vaccination. The sequence came from a man aged 18 to 29 who received the YFV17D yellow fever vaccine. The V and J genes are TRBV6-1 and TRBJ2-7; tentative D call: TRBD1 (5 bases). This CDR3 is CASSEADSYEQYF. Here the CDR3 DNA reads TGTGCCAGCAGTGAAGCCGACAGCTACGAGCAGTACTTC.